Presented here are 22 T cell receptor beta chains from one specimen sequenced in a study of T cells in Graves' hyperthyroidism and ophthalmopathy. RNA transcripts were the template for amplifying TCR beta CDR3 regions. TCR CDR3 underwent first-round RT-PCR with the HTBI primer set. TCRdb called the multiplex PCR reads again in MiXCR, with one record for every CDR3 protein. The table lists around 620,000 distinct CDR3 sequences, 46% of them singletons. The sequencing input was peripheral blood or thyroid tissue (not recorded which). All receptors derive from an adult woman with Graves' disease, either hyperthyroidism or ophthalmopathy (not recorded which).

The rearrangement joins TRBV9 to TRBJ2-5; TRBD1 agrees at 9 bases. The CDR3 extends over 15 amino acids. The germline gives CDR1 SGDLS, CDR2 YYNGEE. The V segment lost 3 bases and the J segment 5 bases; nucleotides outside the gene matches: 8. CDR3 sequence: CASSGGQGDLETQYF. CDR3 sequence (DNA): TGTGCCAGCAGCGGGGGACAGGGTGATTTGGAGACCCAGTACTTC.

This clonotype was seen a few times. Without the conserved terminal phenylalanine or tryptophan, this CDR3 likely stems from a read error. No DNA is shown, since the ends of the CDR3 on it are uncertain; the CDR3 is the one TCRdb lists. The V call is TRBV12-3 or TRBV12-4, the J call TRBJ2-5; the D call in the table, TRBD1, was not verified against the DNA. The CDR3 is 10 residues long, ends included. CDR3 amino acids: CASSWPGHPI.

This clonotype was seen many times. The chain joins TRBV6-5 to TRBJ1-2; 9 bases are shared with TRBD1. CDR1 and CDR2 (germline): MNHEY, SVGAGI. J was trimmed by 4 bases and V by 0 bases; bases with no gene match: 0. The CDR3 sequence is 14 residues long. CDR3 region: CASSYSGQGYGYTF. The CDR3 coding sequence is TGTGCCAGCAGTTACTCGGGACAGGGCTATGGCTACACCTTC.

At least ten counts were recorded for this clonotype. The rearrangement uses TRBV11-2 and TRBJ2-7, with D perhaps matching TRBD1 (6 bases). CDR1 is SGHAT and CDR2 is FQNNGV in the germline V gene. The germline V and J ends were trimmed by 7 bases and 7 bases, with 23 bases remaining between them. The CDR3 loop spans 15 amino acids. CDR3: CASILRHDQGWEQYF. The CDR3 nucleotides are TGTGCCAGCATCTTGAGACACGACCAGGGGTGGGAGCAGTACTTC.

A remark on this clonotype: Because the CDR3's place on the DNA is in doubt, the DNA is left out and the CDR3 is given as listed by TCRdb. This chain links TRBV11-1 with TRBJ1-2; no check of the table's D call, TRBD1, against the DNA was made. The CDR3 has 18 residues if both end residues are counted. The germline gives CDR1 SGHAT, CDR2 FQDESV (reference sequence). The CDR3 protein is CASSFYICSAGRQGGYTF.

J is TRBJ2-7 and V is TRBV29-1; 10 bases are shared with TRBD2. V shed 3 bases and J 7 bases; nucleotides not matched to a gene: 12. The length of the CDR3 is 15 residues. Germline V gene sequence: CDR1 SQVTM, CDR2 ANQGSEA. The CDR3 nucleotides are TGCAGCGTTGAGAATCCTAGCGGGAGTTTGGGGGAGCAGTACTTC. Its translation is CSVENPSGSLGEQYF.

This clonotype was observed many times. The CDR3 region has the DNA TGTGCCAGCACCCCGGGGTTGCGGGAGACCCAGTACTTC. Protein sequence: CASTPGLRETQYF. This chain joins TRBV7-2 and TRBJ2-5, with D possibly being TRBD2 (5 bases). Trimming took off 7 bases at V and 5 bases at J, with 14 bases between the two ends. The germline V gene has CDR1 SGHTA and CDR2 FQGNSA. CDR3 length equals 13 residues. Full variable domain (missing parts from reference TRBV7-2 and TRBJ2-5): GAGVSQSPSNKVTEKGKDVELRCDPISGHTALYWYRQSLGQGLEFLIYFQGNSAPDKSGLPSDRFSAERTGGSVSTLTIQRTQQEDSAVYLCASTPGLRETQYFGPGTRLLVL.

J is TRBJ1-2 and V is TRBV5-6; TRBD1 is a possible D gene (6 bases). The CDR3 length is 14 residues. Trimming shortened V by 3 bases and J by 4 bases, and 13 bases separated the two germline ends. In germline, CDR1 is SGHDT, CDR2 YYEEEE. CDR3 region: CASSSRTASYGYTF. In nucleotides, the CDR3 is TGTGCCAGCAGCTCCCGGACAGCCTCCTATGGCTACACCTTC.

At least ten counts were recorded for this clonotype. This sequence joins TRBV6-5 and TRBJ1-2; tentative D call: TRBD1 (6 bases). This CDR3 has 15 residues. Germline V gene data show CDR1 as MNHEY and CDR2 as SVGAGI. V lost 0 bases to trimming and J lost 7 bases, with 15 bases between them. In DNA, the CDR3 is TGTGCCAGCAGTTACTCGATGGGCAGGGGTGTTGGCTACACCTTC. This codes for CASSYSMGRGVGYTF.

The genes are TRBV30 and TRBJ2-3; D might be TRBD2 (5 bases). In germline, CDR1 is GTSNPN, CDR2 SVGIG (reference sequence). The germline V and J ends were trimmed by 1 base and 2 bases, with 13 bases remaining between them. This CDR3 has 15 residues. The CDR3 loop is CAWSGTSLNTDTQYF. The CDR3 DNA sequence: TGTGCCTGGAGTGGGACTTCCCTAAACACAGATACGCAGTATTTT.

The chain joins TRBV10-3 to TRBJ2-5; a possible D gene is TRBD1 (5 bases). Trimming stripped 3 bases from V and 4 bases from J, with 12 bases between. Germline CDR1 ENHRY, CDR2 SYGVKD. This CDR3 is 14 amino acids long. This chain's CDR3 is CAISDQGTGETQYF. CDR3 nucleotide sequence: TGTGCCATCAGTGATCAGGGAACCGGAGAGACCCAGTACTTC.

The chain couples TRBV2 to TRBJ1-4, with D perhaps matching TRBD1 (5 bases). CDR3 length: 11 amino acids. Deletions cut 7 bases from V and 7 bases from J, with 7 bases between. Germline CDR1 SNHLY, CDR2 FYNNEI. The CDR3 region has the DNA TGTGCCAGCACGGGGGGTGAAAAACTGTTTTTT. This encodes CASTGGEKLFF.

There are many counts of this clonotype. V gene TRBV27 combines with J gene TRBJ1-6; D uncertain. Looked up from germline, CDR1 is MNHEY and CDR2 is SMNVEV (reference sequence). The CDR3 sequence is 13 residues long. With 6 bases removed from V and 8 bases from J, the gap between germline ends came to 11 bases. CDR3 amino acids: CASRLERYSPLHF. CDR3 in DNA: TGTGCCAGCAGATTAGAGAGGTATTCACCCCTCCACTTT.

This clonotype was seen many times. The chain recombines TRBV10-3 with TRBJ1-1; possible D gene TRBD1, 5 bases. The V gene lost 2 bases and the J gene lost 0 bases, with 10 bases spanning the gap. Per the germline V gene, CDR1 is ENHRY and CDR2 is SYGVKD. The CDR3 has 15 amino acids. CDR3 bases: TGTGCCATCAGTGAGCCGGGACGGATGAACACTGAAGCTTTCTTT. It codes for CAISEPGRMNTEAFF.

The gene calls are TRBV7-9 and TRBJ2-7; 8 positions agree with TRBD1. Germline-derived CDR1 and CDR2 are SEHNR and FQNEAQ (reference sequence). Trimming removed 6 bases from V and 3 bases from J; junction bases left unmatched: 4. This CDR3 comprises 13 residues. The CDR3 DNA is TGTGCCAGCAGGACGGACAGGGACTACGAGCAGTACTTC. Encoded protein: CASRTDRDYEQYF.

This sequence joins TRBV2 and TRBJ2-2; the D is unclear. Per the germline V gene, CDR1 is SNHLY and CDR2 is FYNNEI. The CDR3 has 13 residues. V was clipped by 0 bases and J by 4 bases, with 3 bases between them. CDR3 nucleotides: TGTGCCAGCAGTGAAGCATTCACCGGGGAGCTGTTTTTT. It codes for CASSEAFTGELFF. The whole variable domain, filled in from reference TRBV2 and TRBJ2-2, reads EPEVTQTPSHQVTQMGQEVILRCVPISNHLYFYWYRQILGQKVEFLVSFYNNEISEKSEIFDDQFSVERPDGSNFTLKIRSTKLEDSAMYFCASSEAFTGELFFGEGSRLTVL.

This clonotype occurred many times. V is TRBV5-1 and J is TRBJ2-6; 9 bases are shared with TRBD1. Trimming removed 3 bases from V and 1 base from J; junction bases left unmatched: 8. In germline, CDR1 is SGHRS, CDR2 YFSETQ. This CDR3 has 18 amino acids. CDR3 DNA sequence: TGCGCCAGCAGCTCCCCTCGGACAGGGGTTTCTGGGGCCAACGTCCTGACTTTC. Protein sequence: CASSSPRTGVSGANVLTF.

V usage is TRBV10-3 and J usage is TRBJ1-2, with D possibly being TRBD1 (5 bases). The V gene's germline CDR1 is ENHRY and CDR2 SYGVKD. V lost 6 bases and J lost 4, with 21 bases in between. The CDR3 loop spans 16 amino acids. The CDR3 nucleotides are TGTGCCATCAGCCGGGGGTACGGGGCTAGATCCTATGGCTACACCTTC. The encoded protein is CAISRGYGARSYGYTF.

The gene calls are TRBV7-8 and TRBJ1-6; 8 bases are a match to TRBD1. V was pared by 3 bases and J by 8 bases, with 9 bases of the junction left unmatched. The CDR3 consists of 16 residues. From germline, CDR1 is SGHVS and CDR2 FQNEAQ. CDR3 loop: CASSFRAGGMDSPLHF. CDR3 nucleotide sequence: TGTGCCAGCAGCTTCAGGGCAGGGGGCATGGATTCACCCCTCCACTTT.

This clonotype was counted many times. A read error may produce the germline difference seen at one junction end. V usage is TRBV13 and J usage is TRBJ2-6; 7 positions match TRBD2. CDR3 length: 15 residues. Germline CDR1 and CDR2: PRHDT and FYEKMQ (reference sequence). The CDR3 coding sequence is TGTGCCAGCAGCCTAGGGAGGGAGGAGACCAACGTCCTGACTTTC. Translating gives CASSLGREETNVLTF.

CDR3 coding DNA: TGTGCCAACGGCTTAGCCTTGGGACCGTCCTACGAGCAGTACTTC. It translates to CANGLALGPSYEQYF. The chain combines TRBV7-6 with TRBJ2-7; D tentatively reads TRBD1 or TRBD2 (5 bases each). V lost 10 bases and J 1 base, leaving 20 bases between the germline ends. The CDR3 is made up of 15 amino acids. Germline V gene sequence: CDR1 SGHVS, CDR2 FNYEAQ. The entire variable domain, with the rest obtained from reference TRBV7-6 and TRBJ2-7, is as follows: GAGVSQSPRYKVTKRGQDVALRCDPISGHVSLYWYRQALGQGPEFLTYFNYEAQQDKSGLPNDRFSAERPEGSISTLTIQRTEQRDSAMYRCANGLALGPSYEQYFGPGTRLTVT.

The chain recombines TRBV10-3 with TRBJ2-7; D is uncertain. The CDR3 loop spans 12 amino acids. Trimming pared 5 bases from V and 6 bases from J, leaving 11 bases between. Germline V lookup: CDR1 ENHRY, CDR2 SYGVKD. This CDR3 reads CAISPSSREQYF. Here the CDR3 DNA reads TGTGCCATCAGTCCAAGCTCGCGCGAGCAGTACTTC.